The 23 T cell receptor beta chains reported below all come from one sample, sequenced in a study of blood T cells in healthy people across ages. The authors ran a second PCR of roughly 6 to 12 cycles using a sample-barcoded 5' primer and a J-beta primer mix. TCRdb analysed the 5' RACE reads with MiXCR anew, one entry per CDR3 protein. The table lists around 500,000 distinct CDR3 sequences, roughly a quarter of them singletons. These same data were also listed under a study on T cells of mothers and their children.

The sequenced sample was blood. Every receptor here comes from a boy between 2 and 15 years old in good health.

This clonotype has only a few counts. The chain links TRBV7-2 to TRBJ2-3, with 9 positions matching TRBD2. CDR1 is SGHTA, CDR2 FQGNSA, per germline. This CDR3 has 16 residues. V trimming: 1 base; J trimming: 6 bases; junction bases outside the gene matches: 8. This CDR3 is CASSLGSLAGADTQYF. The CDR3 DNA sequence: TGTGCCAGCAGCTTAGGATCGTTAGCGGGAGCCGATACGCAGTATTTT.

The chain joins TRBV20-1 to TRBJ1-1; unclear D gene. The germline V gene encodes CDR1 DFQATT and CDR2 SNEGSKA (reference sequence). This CDR3 contains 12 residues. Trimming took off 4 bases at V and 1 base at J, with 7 bases between the two ends. The CDR3 loop is CSATSGNTEAFF. The CDR3 region has the DNA TGCAGTGCTACCTCAGGGAACACTGAAGCTTTCTTT.

The chain joins TRBV12-3 or TRBV12-4 to TRBJ2-7, with TRBD1 identical over 10 bases. Germline trimming cut 4 bases from V and 3 bases from J; bases unmatched to any gene: 9. This CDR3 is 16 amino acids long. The CDR3 is CASSYTLGQGGYEQYF. In nucleotides, the CDR3 is TGTGCCAGCAGTTACACCCTCGGACAGGGGGGCTACGAGCAGTACTTC.

The rearrangement links TRBV7-2 to TRBJ2-1, with 8 bases that match TRBD1. Per the germline V gene, CDR1 is SGHTA and CDR2 is FQGNSA. The CDR3 consists of 13 residues. The ends lost 10 bases at V and 5 bases at J; junction bases unmatched: 7. The CDR3 DNA is TGTGCCACCCGACAGGGGATGCACAATGAGCAGTTCTTC. Translated: CATRQGMHNEQFF.

The chain joins TRBV19 to TRBJ1-5, with D unclear. The CDR3 covers 13 residues. Trimming removed 3 bases from V and 4 bases from J, with 7 bases in between. Germline loops: CDR1 LNHDA, CDR2 SQIVND (reference sequence). The CDR3 region is CASSIMTNQPQHF. As DNA, the CDR3 is TGTGCCAGTAGTATCATGACGAATCAGCCCCAGCATTTT. The full variable domain, rest sourced from reference TRBV19 and TRBJ1-5, is DGGITQSPKYLFRKEGQNVTLSCEQNLNHDAMYWYRQDPGQGLRLIYYSQIVNDFQKGDIAEGYSVSREKKESFPLTVTSAQKNPTAFYLCASSIMTNQPQHFGDGTRLSIL.

To note about this clonotype: Its ends do not fully match the called genes, so a read error is possible. This chain joins TRBV7-9 and TRBJ2-3; D is unresolved. Germline V lookup: CDR1 SEHNR, CDR2 FQNEAQ (reference sequence). The CDR3 runs 15 residues. This CDR3 is CAGSLVGPMTDTQYF. The CDR3 nucleotides read TGTGCCGGCAGCCTTGTAGGACCTATGACAGATACGCAGTATTTT.

The chain links TRBV2 to TRBJ2-5, with 9 nucleotides matching TRBD1. CDR1 is SNHLY and CDR2 is FYNNEI in the germline V gene. The CDR3 runs 14 residues. J lost 4 bases, V lost 8 bases, and 8 bases had no gene match. The CDR3 reads CASFRDRGSETQYF. CDR3 nucleotide sequence: TGTGCCAGCTTCCGAGACAGGGGGTCAGAGACCCAGTACTTC.

This clonotype showed up just a few times. The gene calls are TRBV12-3 or TRBV12-4 and TRBJ1-1, with D possibly being TRBD1 (6 bases). V lost 6 bases and J lost 1, with 9 bases in between. This CDR3 has 13 amino acids. CDR3 nucleotide sequence: TGTGCCAGCAGGAGGGGGTCGAACACTGAAGCTTTCTTT. This encodes CASRRGSNTEAFF.

The gene calls are TRBV12-3 or TRBV12-4 and TRBJ2-3, with D possibly TRBD2 on 7 matching bases. Trimming stripped 11 bases from V and 2 bases from J, with 17 bases between. The CDR3 runs 14 residues. Written as DNA, the CDR3 is TGTGCCGGCACCGTACGGGGGGCCACAGATACGCAGTATTTT. It specifies CAGTVRGATDTQYF.

The rearrangement links TRBV6-2 or TRBV6-3 to TRBJ2-5; D is ambiguous. This CDR3 has 15 amino acids. Germline values: CDR1 MNHEY, CDR2 SVGEGT. V lost 4 bases, J lost 5 bases, and 17 bases lay in between. The CDR3 region is CASSSLFSAAETQYF. DNA for the CDR3: TGTGCCAGCAGTTCCCTTTTCAGCGCGGCGGAGACCCAGTACTTC.

The chain is built from TRBV7-2 and TRBJ2-5; the D gene is possibly TRBD2 (5 bases). This CDR3 is 14 amino acids long. Trimming removed 2 bases from V and 7 bases from J, with 14 bases in between. Germline V gene data show CDR1 as SGHTA and CDR2 as FQGNSA. The CDR3 bases are TGTGCCAGCAGCTTATGGGAAGTAGAGGGGACCCAGTACTTC. It specifies CASSLWEVEGTQYF.

About this clonotype itself: An end of the junction does not agree with germline; a read error may underlie this. The J gene is TRBJ1-1, the V gene TRBV12-3 or TRBV12-4; D unclear. The CDR3 runs 13 residues. The CDR3 region has the DNA TGTGCCAGCAGCCGCGGGTCCGGGTTGAAGTTTGACTTT. Its protein is CASSRGSGLKFDF.

This clonotype was detected a few times. The rearrangement uses TRBV20-1 and TRBJ2-7; maybe TRBD1 (6 bases). Germline V gene sequence: CDR1 DFQATT, CDR2 SNEGSKA (reference sequence). The CDR3 consists of 14 residues. V shed 0 bases and J shed 5 bases, with 14 bases lying between them. CDR3 residues: CSARDQQGAHEQYF. The CDR3 DNA reads TGCAGTGCTAGAGATCAACAGGGTGCCCACGAGCAGTACTTC.

V usage is TRBV29-1 and J usage is TRBJ2-3; either TRBD1 or TRBD2 may fit D (6 bases each). CDR1 and CDR2 from the germline V gene are SQVTM and ANQGSEA. There are 11 residues in the CDR3. V lost 5 bases, J lost 6 bases, and 9 bases lay in between. CDR3 in amino acids: CSVRGADTQYF. CDR3 in DNA: TGCAGCGTTAGGGGGGCTGATACGCAGTATTTT.

V is TRBV29-1 and J is TRBJ1-5; 9 bases line up with TRBD1. The CDR3 spans 14 residues. V shed 4 bases and J 4 bases; nucleotides not matched to a gene: 5. The V gene's germline CDR1 is SQVTM and CDR2 ANQGSEA. CDR3 sequence reads: CSVGTGVENQPQHF. CDR3 coding DNA: TGCAGCGTTGGGACAGGGGTCGAGAATCAGCCCCAGCATTTT.

This rearrangement joins TRBV5-5 to TRBJ2-2; no reliable D call. Germline loops: CDR1 SGHKS, CDR2 YYEKEE (reference sequence). This CDR3 has 13 amino acids. Trimming took off 0 bases at V and 6 bases at J, with 6 bases between the two ends. CDR3: CASSLVGPGELFF. The CDR3 coding sequence is TGTGCCAGCAGCTTGGTAGGGCCCGGGGAGCTGTTTTTT.

This chain links TRBV29-1 with TRBJ2-5; a weak D match, TRBD2 (5 bases). The J call is doubtful: the DNA matches TRBJ2-1 better. The CDR3 loop spans 14 amino acids. The germline CDR1 and CDR2 sequences are SQVTM and ANQGSEA. CDR3 bases: TGCAGCGTTGAAGATGAACTAGCCTACAATGAGCAGTTCTTC. Amino acid sequence: CSVEDELAYNEQFF.

Only a few counts were recorded for this clonotype. This chain joins TRBV5-5 and TRBJ2-2; no reliable D call. This CDR3 contains 11 residues. Germline loops: CDR1 SGHKS, CDR2 YYEKEE (reference sequence). Deletions cut 2 bases from V and 8 bases from J, with 4 bases between. The CDR3 DNA sequence: TGTGCCAGCAGCTTTGTAGGGGAGCTGTTTTTT. It is translated as CASSFVGELFF.

The genes are TRBV27 and TRBJ1-1; D not resolved. V was clipped by 5 bases and J by 9 bases, with 10 bases between them. CDR3 length: 11 amino acids. Germline V gene lookup returns CDR1 MNHEY and CDR2 SMNVEV (reference sequence). CDR3 sequence reads: CASSRTEKAFF. DNA of the CDR3: TGTGCCAGCAGTAGGACCGAGAAAGCTTTCTTT.

The gene calls are TRBV7-2 and TRBJ2-5, with D perhaps being TRBD1 or TRBD2 (6 bases each). Trimming pared 5 bases from V and 5 bases from J, leaving 12 bases between. This CDR3 comprises 13 residues. Germline V gene sequence: CDR1 SGHTA, CDR2 FQGNSA. CDR3 in amino acids: CASSPWGAETQYF. The CDR3 DNA follows: TGTGCCAGCAGCCCCTGGGGGGCGGAGACCCAGTACTTC.

The chain employs TRBV27 and TRBJ2-3; 10 nucleotides align to TRBD1. CDR3 length equals 16 residues. V was pared by 7 bases and J by 3 bases, with 10 bases of the junction left unmatched. The germline V gene has CDR1 MNHEY and CDR2 SMNVEV (reference sequence). The CDR3 is CASTSGTGVWTDTQYF. The CDR3 DNA reads as TGTGCCAGCACCTCCGGGACAGGGGTTTGGACAGATACGCAGTATTTT.

This clonotype was observed a few times. V usage is TRBV10-1 and J usage is TRBJ2-1; 7 bases are shared with TRBD2. The J call is uncertain, as TRBJ2-7 better fits the DNA end. The CDR3 has 17 residues. In germline, CDR1 is WNHNN, CDR2 SYGVQD (reference sequence). CDR3 sequence (DNA): TGCGCCAGCAGTGGGGGTGCGGGGACTAAGGCCTCGGACGAGCAGTACTTC. Translating gives CASSGGAGTKASDEQYF.

This clonotype has only a few counts. The gene calls are TRBV7-8 and TRBJ2-5, with TRBD1 identical over 7 bases. The J call may be wrong; the DNA end is better matched by TRBJ2-1. The CDR3 spans 15 residues. Germline V gives CDR1 SGHVS, CDR2 FQNEAQ. CDR3 residues: CASSLWVSGGDEQFF. The CDR3 bases are TGTGCCAGCAGCTTATGGGTATCAGGGGGAGATGAGCAGTTCTTC.